These T cell receptor beta chains were read from a single sample in a study of cytomegalovirus exposure and HLA in healthy donors. Data came from immunoSEQ multiplex PCR; TCRdb stores just in-frame clones and leaves some out. This sample yields some 150,000 clones, of which roughly 80% are seen a single time; about 3.5% belongs to the top ten. Input material: PBMCs. Receptor source: a man aged 35-49 years in good health and CMV-seronegative. Each CDR3 is given with its conserved first and last residue. The D gene is left open where the match is weak. Clone size, where shown, is once, few, many, or a class for clones that have expanded.

cdr3_nt cdr3_aa d_call clone_size j_call v_call
TGTGCCAGCAGCATCTCAACAGGGGGCGAAGGGGCCCGGACCCAGCATTTT CASSISTGGEGARTQHF TRBD1 - TRBJ1-5 TRBV13
TGTGCCAGCAGTTTAGATCCCGGGATCCAGAGGGGCTACACCTTC CASSLDPGIQRGYTF - - TRBJ1-2 TRBV28
TGTGCCAGCAGCTACCCGGGTGGAGAGAGGGAGACCCAGTACTTC CASSYPGGERETQYF - - TRBJ2-5 TRBV9
TGTGCCAGCAGTCCAGAGGGGACCCAGTACTTC CASSPEGTQYF - - TRBJ2-5 TRBV6-6
TGTGCCTGGAGTGTCTACAGGGGTAGGCCTGGAAACACCATATATTTT CAWSVYRGRPGNTIYF TRBD1 - TRBJ1-3 TRBV30
TGCGCCAGCGAGTCCGCCAACAGGCGGAGCACCTACGAGCAGTACTTC CASESANRRSTYEQYF - - TRBJ2-7 TRBV23-1
TGTGCCAGCAGTGAACGAGTGGAGGGTTCCTACGAGCAGTACTTC CASSERVEGSYEQYF - few TRBJ2-7 TRBV6-1
TGTGCCAGCAGCTTGCAGGGTGGCACCTACGAGCAGTACTTC CASSLQGGTYEQYF - - TRBJ2-7 TRBV5-6
TGTGCCATCACCTCACAGGGGGTAAATGGCTACACCTTC CAITSQGVNGYTF TRBD1 few TRBJ1-2 TRBV10-3
TGTGCCAGCAGTTTCAGGGACAGGGGGCTGGGGGGCTACACCTTC CASSFRDRGLGGYTF TRBD1 - TRBJ1-2 TRBV6-6
TGTGCCAGCTCACCGGACAGGCCCGCTCAACAAGATACGCAGTATTTT CASSPDRPAQQDTQYF TRBD1 - TRBJ2-3 TRBV18
TGTGCCAGCTCACCGGATCCAGGGGGCGAATTGTACTTC CASSPDPGGELYF TRBD1 once TRBJ2-7 TRBV18
TGTGCCATCAGTGGGGACACTAGCACAGATACGCAGTATTTT CAISGDTSTDTQYF - once TRBJ2-3 TRBV10-3
TGCGCCAGCAGCCCAAGACAGGACTCCTACGAGCAGTACTTC CASSPRQDSYEQYF - - TRBJ2-7 TRBV5-1
TGTGCCAGCAGCGTCGGACTAGCGGGGGGGCCAGAAGAGACCCAGTACTTC CASSVGLAGGPEETQYF TRBD2 - TRBJ2-5 TRBV9
TGCGCCAGCAGCCGGGGACAGGGGAGCGGCTACACCTTC CASSRGQGSGYTF TRBD1 - TRBJ1-2 TRBV23-1
TGTGCCAGCAGCCGCTTGACTAGCGGGGGGGCGAGAGTCTCCTACAATGAGCAGTTCTTC CASSRLTSGGARVSYNEQFF TRBD2 - TRBJ2-1 TRBV4-2
TGTGCCAGCAGTTCACCCTCTCTAGGGACAGGGAGCTCCTACGAGCAGTACTTC CASSSPSLGTGSSYEQYF TRBD1 - TRBJ2-7 TRBV28
TGTGCCAGCAGTACATCATACAGGGGGCAGTCGGCGGACACTGAAGCTTTCTTT CASSTSYRGQSADTEAFF TRBD1 - TRBJ1-1 TRBV6-4
TGTGCCAGCAGCCTTAGGACTGACCAAGAGACCCAGTACTTC CASSLRTDQETQYF - - TRBJ2-5 TRBV7-2
TGTGCCAGCAGTCCCGGGACAGGATACGAGCAGTACTTC CASSPGTGYEQYF TRBD1 - TRBJ2-7 TRBV7-3
TGTGCCAGCAGCTTACTAGCGGGGGACAATGAGCAGTTCTTC CASSLLAGDNEQFF TRBD2 - TRBJ2-1 TRBV7-3
TGCAGCGTCGCGGGGGAGAACACTGAAGCTTTCTTT CSVAGENTEAFF - - TRBJ1-1 TRBV29-1
TGTGCCAGCAGCTTGACACCGGGACAGGGTGTCTACACCTTC CASSLTPGQGVYTF TRBD1 - TRBJ1-2 TRBV4-2
TGTGCCAGCAGTGAATCGGGACAAGGACCCGGAGGCTACACCTTC CASSESGQGPGGYTF - - TRBJ1-2 TRBV6-1
TGTGCCAGCAGCTCTCCCAGGGGGCCGGGGACAGATACGCAGTATTTT CASSSPRGPGTDTQYF TRBD1 once TRBJ2-3 TRBV9
TGTGCCAGCACCCTGAATCCCCTTAATCCCCTTAAAAATGAGGACAGGGGAGGGAATACGCAGTATTTT CASTLNPLNPLKNEDRGGNTQYF TRBD1 - TRBJ2-3 TRBV13
TGTGCCAGCATTAAGGCGGGGGCAACTAATGAAAAACTGTTTTTT CASIKAGATNEKLFF - once TRBJ1-4 TRBV28
TGTGCCAGCAGTCAGGTTGGGACGCAGTATTTT CASSQVGTQYF - few TRBJ2-3 TRBV6-1
TGTGCCAGCAGTGAGCTCACAGGGGGCCAGACCCAGTACTTC CASSELTGGQTQYF TRBD1 - TRBJ2-5 TRBV25-1
TGTGCCAGCAGTTACGGCTTCTCGACAGGTGAAGCTTTCTTT CASSYGFSTGEAFF - - TRBJ1-1 TRBV6-5
TGTGCCAGCAGTTACACAAGGGGGGGGGAGCAGTACTTC CASSYTRGGEQYF - - TRBJ2-7 TRBV6-5
TGTGCCACCATCGGGACTAGCGGGGGGTCGGCGAACACCGGGGAGCTGTTTTTT CATIGTSGGSANTGELFF TRBD2 - TRBJ2-2 TRBV15
TGTGCCAGCAGCTGGAACAGAAACACTGAAGCTTTCTTT CASSWNRNTEAFF - - TRBJ1-1 TRBV27
TGTGCCAGCAGCCGAGGACAGGGTGTTCCACCCCTCCACTTT CASSRGQGVPPLHF TRBD1 - TRBJ1-6 TRBV7-3
TGTGCCAGCAGCTTAGCTAGCGGGGGGACAGATACGCAGTATTTT CASSLASGGTDTQYF TRBD2 - TRBJ2-3 TRBV7-2
TGTGCCAGCTCGGCCGGACAGGTTAGCACAGATACGCAGTATTTT CASSAGQVSTDTQYF TRBD1 - TRBJ2-3 TRBV18
TGCGCCACAAAAACCGCATTATCAGGCCTGGGCACTGAAGCTTTCTTT CATKTALSGLGTEAFF - - TRBJ1-1 TRBV4-1
TGTGCCAGCAGCTTCTTAGGGGGCATGGATTCACCCCTCCACTTT CASSFLGGMDSPLHF TRBD1 - TRBJ1-6 TRBV5-5
TGTGCCAGCAGTTACTCGACGGGGGTTAACTATGGCTACACCTTC CASSYSTGVNYGYTF - - TRBJ1-2 TRBV6-6
TGTGCCAGCAGCTCCGAGCCTACTAGCGATCAGCCCCAGCATTTT CASSSEPTSDQPQHF - - TRBJ1-5 TRBV11-2
TGTGCCAGCAGCCTTAGACTAGCGGGGGGGCCTGAGACCCAGTACTTC CASSLRLAGGPETQYF TRBD2 - TRBJ2-5 TRBV4-2
TGTGCCAGCAGTGATTGGACAGGGGACACTGAAGCTTTCTTT CASSDWTGDTEAFF TRBD1 - TRBJ1-1 TRBV25-1
TGTGCCAGCAGTTTATGGGGGACAGGGGATTACGAGCAGTACTTC CASSLWGTGDYEQYF TRBD1 - TRBJ2-7 TRBV27
TGTGCCAGCACAACCAGGGGGAACACTGAAGCTTTCTTT CASTTRGNTEAFF - - TRBJ1-1 TRBV2
TGTGCCAGCAGTTACTCAGGGGAAGAGACCCAGTACTTC CASSYSGEETQYF - - TRBJ2-5 TRBV7-9
TGTGCCAGCAGTGGGAGAGGATACCTCAATCAGCTCCAGCATTTT CASSGRGYLNQLQHF - - TRBJ1-5 TRBV6-6
TGTGCCAGCAGTGATACAGGGGGCAGTTCTAATGAAAAACTGTTTTTT CASSDTGGSSNEKLFF TRBD1 once TRBJ1-4 TRBV28
TGTGCCAGCACCGGAGGACAGTCGAACACCGGGGAGCTGTTTTTT CASTGGQSNTGELFF - - TRBJ2-2 TRBV9
TGTGCCAGCAGCCTACCCCAGGGCTCGGAGACCCAGTACTTC CASSLPQGSETQYF - - TRBJ2-5 TRBV7-9
TGTGCCAGCAGCTTAGGAGGGTCCCCTACAGGCACAGATACGCAGTATTTT CASSLGGSPTGTDTQYF - - TRBJ2-3 TRBV11-2